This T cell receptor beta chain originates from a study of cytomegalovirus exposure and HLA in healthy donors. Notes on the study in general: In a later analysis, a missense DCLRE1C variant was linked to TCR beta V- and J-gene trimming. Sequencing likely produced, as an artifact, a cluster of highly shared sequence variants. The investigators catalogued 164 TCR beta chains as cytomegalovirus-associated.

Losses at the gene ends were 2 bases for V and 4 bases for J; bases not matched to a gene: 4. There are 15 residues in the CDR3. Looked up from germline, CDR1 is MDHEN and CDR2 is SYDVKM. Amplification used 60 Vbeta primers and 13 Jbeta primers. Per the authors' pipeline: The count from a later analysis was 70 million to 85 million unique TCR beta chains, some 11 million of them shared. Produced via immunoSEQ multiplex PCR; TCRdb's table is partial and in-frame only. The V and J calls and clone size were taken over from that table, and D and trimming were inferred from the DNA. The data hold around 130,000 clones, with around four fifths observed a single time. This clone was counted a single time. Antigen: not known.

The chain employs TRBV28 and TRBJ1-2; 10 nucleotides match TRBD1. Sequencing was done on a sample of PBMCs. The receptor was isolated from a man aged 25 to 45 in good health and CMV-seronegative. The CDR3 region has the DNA TGTGCCAGCAGTTTAAGGGACAGGGGTGCCTATGGCTACACCTTC. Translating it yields CASSLRDRGAYGYTF.